This T cell receptor beta chain was retrieved from a study of T cells after yellow fever vaccination. MiXCR was run by TCRdb on the 5' RACE reads, yielding one entry per CDR3 protein. The sample has a few hundred thousand distinct CDR3 sequences, 6.9% seen once. Study-wide results and caveats: Overlap between CD4 and CD8 compartments was detected for a small share of clonotypes. The study re-detected most primary-vaccination clones after the booster (roughly 96% CD4, around 89% CD8). Abundant bulk-population clonotypes could contaminate the FACS-sorted repertoires.

CDR1 and CDR2 from the germline V gene are SGDLS and YYNGEE. V lost 7 bases and J 3 bases, leaving 13 bases between the germline ends. CDR3 length: 14 amino acids. Points on this clonotype: Its matching antigen is unknown.

This chain connects TRBV9 to TRBJ2-2; D is ambiguous. The source of this sequence is a man aged 25 to 40 who received the YFV17D yellow fever vaccine. The specimen comprised CD4+ T cells sorted from PBMCs, sampled 15 days after the yellow fever booster vaccination. CDR3 in DNA: TGTGCCAGCCTCGTCGGTGGGGACACCGGGGAGCTGTTTTTT. Encoded protein: CASLVGGDTGELFF.